Below are 7 T cell receptor beta chains sequenced from a single sample in a study of identical twins. TCRdb reanalysed the 5' RACE reads using MiXCR and keeps one entry per CDR3 protein. The sample has 450,000 or so distinct CDR3 sequences, 14% seen once. This sample was shared with a second study, whose subject was yellow fever vaccine responses in identical twins.

Sequenced material: CD4+ T cells sorted from blood. Every receptor here comes from a woman younger than 35 in good health.

As concerns this clonotype: Its ends do not fully match the called genes, so a read error is possible. The chain recombines TRBV7-7 with TRBJ2-5; D gene uncertain. The CDR3 spans 15 residues. In germline, CDR1 is SSHAT, CDR2 FNYEAQ (reference sequence). CDR3 in amino acids: CASSPLGITGETQYF. Here the CDR3 DNA reads TGTGCTAGCAGCCCCCTCGGCATAACGGGAGAGACCCAGTACTTC.

This clonotype was counted only a few times. The chain links TRBV11-2 to TRBJ2-7, with 7 bases that match TRBD1. CDR1 is SGHAT and CDR2 is FQNNGV in the germline V gene. The CDR3 totals 16 residues. The V segment lost 1 base and the J segment 1 base; nucleotides outside the gene matches: 7. The CDR3 loop is CASSLVAGGSSYEQYF. As DNA, the CDR3 is TGTGCCAGCAGCTTAGTCGCAGGGGGTAGTTCCTACGAGCAGTACTTC.

This clonotype showed up just a few times. This chain connects TRBV10-3 to TRBJ1-2; 11 bases agree with TRBD1. This CDR3 contains 15 residues. Germline trimming cut 5 bases from V and 4 bases from J; bases unmatched to any gene: 6. Germline V lookup: CDR1 ENHRY, CDR2 SYGVKD. CDR3 bases: TGTGCCATCAGTTATTCCGGACAGGGGGCCTATGGCTACACCTTC. Its protein is CAISYSGQGAYGYTF.

This chain connects TRBV10-2 to TRBJ1-1, with D hard to call. The CDR3 length is 11 residues. V lost 4 bases to trimming and J lost 8 bases, with 8 bases between them. Germline lookup yields CDR1 WSHSY and CDR2 SAAADI. CDR3 protein: CASSANLEAFF. CDR3 in DNA: TGCGCCAGCAGTGCAAACCTAGAAGCTTTCTTT.

In this sample, this clonotype turned up a few times. The rearrangement uses TRBV19 and TRBJ2-3; tentatively, D is TRBD2 (7 bases). The germline gives CDR1 LNHDA, CDR2 SQIVND (reference sequence). V gave up 10 bases and J gave up 2 bases, with 13 bases separating them. This CDR3 is built from 13 residues. The CDR3 here is CATGGLATDTQYF. The CDR3 DNA sequence: TGTGCCACCGGGGGGCTTGCCACAGATACGCAGTATTTT.

This clonotype was detected many times. The chain has TRBV12-3 or TRBV12-4 and TRBJ2-2; 10 bases are a match to TRBD1. CDR3 length equals 15 residues. V lost 5 bases, J lost 3 bases, and 3 bases stayed unmatched. The DNA for the CDR3 is TGTGCCAGCAGTGAGACAGGGGGCTACACCGGGGAGCTGTTTTTT. Amino acids: CASSETGGYTGELFF.

This clonotype was counted ten times or more. The rearrangement uses TRBV7-2 and TRBJ1-1; D uncertain. This CDR3 is 12 amino acids long. Deletions cut 5 bases from V and 5 bases from J, with 9 bases between. Germline lookup yields CDR1 SGHTA and CDR2 FQGNSA. CDR3 in amino acids: CASSPFRTEAFF. DNA for the CDR3: TGTGCCAGCAGCCCCTTTAGGACTGAAGCTTTCTTT. Looking up the rest from reference TRBV7-2 and TRBJ1-1 gives the full variable domain: GAGVSQSPSNKVTEKGKDVELRCDPISGHTALYWYRQSLGQGLEFLIYFQGNSAPDKSGLPSDRFSAERTGGSVSTLTIQRTQQEDSAVYLCASSPFRTEAFFGQGTRLTVV.